These 21 T cell receptor beta chains share one sample of origin, sequenced in a study of T cell responses to AZD1222 COVID-19 vaccine. Using immunoSEQ multiplex PCR, the repertoire was profiled, and TCRdb retains in-frame clones only, with some absent. In the table there are 150,000 to 180,000 clones, roughly nine tenths of which are singletons. The sequencing used peripheral blood, collected on day 0 of AZD1222 vaccination. These receptors were collected from an adult in good health.

V and J are TRBV5-8 and TRBJ2-3; a weak D match, TRBD2 (7 bases). Trimming stripped 9 bases from V and 2 bases from J, with 25 bases between. Germline CDR1 reads SGHTS; CDR2 reads YDEGEE. The CDR3 consists of 17 residues. For the CDR3, the DNA is TGTGCCACCCATGGGGGGGGCCGCAAATTTCTCACAGATACGCAGTATTTT. This gives the protein CATHGGGRKFLTDTQYF.

The CDR3 is CASSPGPGETQYF. The CDR3 bases are TGCGCCAGCAGCCCGGGCCCAGGCGAGACCCAGTACTTC. The V call is TRBV5-1, the J call TRBJ2-5; D not certain. Trimming took off 4 bases at V and 5 bases at J, with 12 bases between the two ends. The CDR3 length is 13 residues. Germline-derived CDR1 and CDR2 are SGHRS and YFSETQ.

The chain is built from TRBV11-3 and TRBJ2-3; TRBD1 matches at 12 bases. Germline lookup yields CDR1 SGHNT and CDR2 YENEEA. The junction had 6 bases not matched to a gene; V was cut back by 4 bases and J by 4 bases. The CDR3 has 16 amino acids. The CDR3 nucleotides are TGTGCCAGCAGCTCCGGGACAGGGGGCCGTTCAGATACGCAGTATTTT. Translated, it gives CASSSGTGGRSDTQYF. Supplemented by reference TRBV11-3 and TRBJ2-3, the full variable domain reads EAGVVQSPRYKIIEKKQPVAFWCNPISGHNTLYWYLQNLGQGPELLIRYENEEAVDDSQLPKDRFSAERLKGVDSTLKIQPAELGDSAVYLCASSSGTGGRSDTQYFGPGTRLTVL.

This clone appeared a single time. The chain joins TRBV3-1 (or the pseudogene TRBV3-2) to TRBJ1-6, with D tentatively TRBD1 (5 bases). The V and J ends lost 6 bases and 10 bases respectively, with 16 bases between them. The CDR3 has 14 amino acids. The germline gives CDR1 LGHDT, CDR2 YNNKEL (reference sequence). CDR3 DNA sequence: TGTGCCAGCAGTCAAAGTAGGGGTGAATCACCCCTCCACTTT. Encoded protein: CASSQSRGESPLHF.

This chain joins TRBV27 and TRBJ2-7; the D gene is possibly TRBD1 (5 bases). Germline V gene lookup returns CDR1 MNHEY and CDR2 SMNVEV (reference sequence). V lost 2 bases and J lost 3, with 11 bases in between. This CDR3 comprises 14 residues. In DNA form, the CDR3 reads TGTGCCAGCAGTTTAGGGGCAGGAAACTACGAGCAGTACTTC. Translating gives CASSLGAGNYEQYF.

V is TRBV4-1 and J is TRBJ1-4; maybe TRBD1 (6 bases). Trimming pared 4 bases from V and 0 bases from J, leaving 15 bases between. This CDR3 contains 17 residues. The germline gives CDR1 MGHRA, CDR2 YSYEKL. The CDR3 coding sequence is TGCGCCAGCAGCCTAAAACAGGGCGGGGCAACTAATGAAAAACTGTTTTTT. It codes for CASSLKQGGATNEKLFF.

The V gene is TRBV14, the J gene TRBJ1-1, with no clear D. The CDR3 contains 15 residues. CDR1 is SGHDN and CDR2 is FVKESK in the germline V gene. Trimming took off 4 bases at V and 3 bases at J, with 15 bases between the two ends. This CDR3 is CASSRLWGRDTEAFF. The DNA for the CDR3 is TGTGCCAGCAGCCGCCTCTGGGGTCGGGACACTGAAGCTTTCTTT.

This chain joins TRBV6-5 and TRBJ2-7; D uncertain. This CDR3 contains 13 residues. Germline assignment: CDR1 MNHEY and CDR2 SVGAGI. Trimming removed 7 bases at V and 0 bases at J, with 10 bases between. In DNA form, the CDR3 reads TGTGCCAGCAACCGACACCACTCCTACGAGCAGTACTTC. Its protein is CASNRHHSYEQYF.

Comment on this clone: One junction end does not reproduce the germline sequence, and a read error may be involved. This chain links TRBV30 with TRBJ1-2, with a possible D match to TRBD1 (5 bases). Germline values: CDR1 GTSNPN, CDR2 SVGIG (reference sequence). The CDR3 runs to 17 residues. The CDR3 DNA reads TGTGCCTGGGGTGTTCTGTTGAGGGGTCGGACTAACTATGGCTACACCTTC. Translated, it gives CAWGVLLRGRTNYGYTF.

This clone was recorded a few times. The chain joins TRBV24-1 to TRBJ2-2, with 7 positions matching TRBD1. The V and J ends lost 5 bases and 4 bases, in that order; junction bases with no gene match: 3. This CDR3 contains 14 residues. Germline CDR1 KGHDR, CDR2 SFDVKD. CDR3 coding DNA: TGTGCCACCAGTGGCGCAGGGGGCACCGGGGAGCTGTTTTTT. This encodes CATSGAGGTGELFF.

This clone was detected a few times. The CDR3 DNA sequence: TGTGCCAGCAGTTACTCGAAGTGGGGGCTTCAGCCCCAGCATTTT. Its protein product is CASSYSKWGLQPQHF. The gene calls are TRBV6-5 and TRBJ1-5; maybe TRBD1 (6 bases). V lost 0 bases and J lost 6, with 12 bases in between. The CDR3 length is 15 residues. CDR1 is MNHEY and CDR2 is SVGAGI in the germline V gene.

The V call is TRBV24-1, the J call TRBJ2-1; 10 nucleotides align to TRBD1. Trimming cost V 7 bases and J 5 bases; bases outside gene matches: 7. Germline CDR1 is KGHDR and CDR2 is SFDVKD. The CDR3 extends over 15 amino acids. Here the CDR3 DNA reads TGTGCCACCAGGACTAGACAGGGGGCGGACAATGAGCAGTTCTTC. Its protein is CATRTRQGADNEQFF.

This sequence joins TRBV5-1 and TRBJ1-1, with D unclear. CDR1 and CDR2 (germline): SGHRS, YFSETQ. The V gene lost 0 bases and the J gene lost 7 bases, with 10 bases spanning the gap. This CDR3 is 13 amino acids long. CDR3 coding DNA: TGCGCCAGCAGCTTGGACATGGGGATTGAAGCTTTCTTT. Amino acids: CASSLDMGIEAFF.

This clone was picked up one time. The chain recombines TRBV6-5 with TRBJ1-5; D is uncertain. CDR1 is MNHEY and CDR2 is SVGAGI in the germline V gene. There are 14 residues in the CDR3. V lost 6 bases, J lost 2 bases, and 11 bases lay in between. CDR3 sequence: CASREARGNQPQHF. CDR3 coding DNA: TGTGCCAGCAGGGAGGCGCGGGGCAATCAGCCCCAGCATTTT.

This clone was detected once. This chain uses TRBV30 with TRBJ1-6; 9 bases are a match to TRBD1. Unmatched junction bases numbered 6, after V lost 6 bases and J lost 9 bases. CDR3 length: 13 residues. CDR1 GTSNPN and CDR2 SVGIG come from the germline V gene (reference sequence). The CDR3 DNA reads TGTGCCTGTGCGGGACAGGGTGGTTCACCCCTCCACTTT. Amino acids: CACAGQGGSPLHF.

The V call is TRBV9, the J call TRBJ1-2, with a tentative D call TRBD1 (5 bases). The V gene's germline CDR1 is SGDLS and CDR2 YYNGEE. Trimming left V 6 bases short and J 1 base short, with 16 bases between. The CDR3 extends over 15 amino acids. The CDR3 region has the DNA TGTGCCAGCACCTCCGGCGTGGGGGGTAACTATGGCTACACCTTC. This translates into CASTSGVGGNYGYTF. Full variable domain (missing parts from reference TRBV9 and TRBJ1-2): DSGVTQTPKHLITATGQRVTLRCSPRSGDLSVYWYQQSLDQGLQFLIQYYNGEERAKGNILERFSAQQFPDLHSELNLSSLELGDSALYFCASTSGVGGNYGYTFGSGTRLTVV.

V gene TRBV2 combines with J gene TRBJ2-7; a possible D gene is TRBD2 (6 bases). The CDR3 covers 15 residues. Germline V gene lookup returns CDR1 SNHLY and CDR2 FYNNEI. V was pared by 2 bases and J by 2 bases, with 13 bases between. The CDR3 reads CASSELVADTYEQYF. In DNA, the CDR3 is TGTGCCAGCAGTGAATTGGTAGCGGACACCTACGAGCAGTACTTC.

The rearrangement links TRBV9 to TRBJ2-4, with D perhaps TRBD2 (5 bases). Germline CDR1 is SGDLS and CDR2 is YYNGEE. The ends were cut back, 0 bases at V and 8 bases at J, with 9 bases in the middle. CDR3 length: 13 amino acids. CDR3 in amino acids: CASSVGVGDIQYF. Here the CDR3 DNA reads TGTGCCAGCAGCGTAGGCGTGGGAGACATTCAGTACTTC. Looking up the rest from reference TRBV9 and TRBJ2-4 gives the full variable domain: DSGVTQTPKHLITATGQRVTLRCSPRSGDLSVYWYQQSLDQGLQFLIQYYNGEERAKGNILERFSAQQFPDLHSELNLSSLELGDSALYFCASSVGVGDIQYFGAGTRLSVL.

This chain joins TRBV5-6 and TRBJ1-6; the D is unclear. Germline loops: CDR1 SGHDT, CDR2 YYEEEE. The germline V and J ends were trimmed by 0 bases and 8 bases, with 15 bases remaining between them. The CDR3 has 16 residues. CDR3 residues: CASSLGKRNLDSPLHF. Written as DNA, the CDR3 is TGTGCCAGCAGCTTGGGCAAGAGGAATCTTGATTCACCCCTCCACTTT.

The chain recombines TRBV3-1 (or the pseudogene TRBV3-2) with TRBJ2-7; D perhaps matches TRBD1 (5 bases). CDR3 length: 15 amino acids. Looked up from germline, CDR1 is LGHDT and CDR2 is YNNKEL (reference sequence). The V gene lost 2 bases and the J gene lost 6 bases, with 17 bases spanning the gap. The CDR3 spells CASSQFDRSPGEQYF. CDR3 coding DNA: TGTGCCAGCAGCCAATTCGACAGATCCCCCGGCGAGCAGTACTTC.

V is TRBV19 and J is TRBJ1-2, with 7 nucleotides matching TRBD1. V trimming: 3 bases; J trimming: 8 bases; junction bases outside the gene matches: 15. Germline V lookup: CDR1 LNHDA, CDR2 SQIVND (reference sequence). CDR3 length: 16 residues. CDR3 amino acids: CASSIRAGGGLRGYTF. As DNA, the CDR3 is TGTGCCAGTAGTATTCGGGCAGGGGGAGGCTTGAGAGGCTACACCTTC. The full variable domain, completed using reference TRBV19 and TRBJ1-2, is DGGITQSPKYLFRKEGQNVTLSCEQNLNHDAMYWYRQDPGQGLRLIYYSQIVNDFQKGDIAEGYSVSREKKESFPLTVTSAQKNPTAFYLCASSIRAGGGLRGYTFGSGTRLTVV.